The clone carrying this T cell receptor (beta chain) was picked up a small number of times. These data belong to a study of response to subunit inactivated influenza vaccine. CDR1 is DFQATT, CDR2 SNEGSKA, per germline (reference sequence). This CDR3 has 16 residues. V shed 2 bases and J shed 0 bases, with 14 bases lying between them. TCRdb reprocessed the RT-PCR reads with MiXCR, giving one entry per CDR3 protein. Of roughly 460,000 distinct CDR3 sequences in the sample, roughly 11% were seen once. The source is a man between 45 and 60 years old who received an inactivated influenza vaccine. Source: PBMCs from blood, taken about 40 days after vaccination. The rearrangement links TRBV20-1 to TRBJ1-5; possible D gene TRBD1, 5 bases. The CDR3, as DNA: TGCAGTGCTAGATCCACCGGGACGTTTAGCAATCAGCCCCAGCATTTT. This codes for CSARSTGTFSNQPQHF.